A single sample gave rise to the 3 T cell receptor beta chains below, sequenced in a study of T cell repertoires in chronic hepatitis B (dated 2019 in TCRdb). Receptors were amplified or captured by the immunoSEQ multiplex PCR assay. The clones in this table, taken by TCRdb from immuneACCESS, are in-frame only. Not every clone is retained; where verified, under half of the shortfall comes from an unresolved V gene, and the cause of the rest is unknown. The sample table lists about 420 clones, about 84% of them with a count of one. The ten largest clonotypes hold less than 50% of the sample. Sequenced input: total CD8+ T cells from PBMCs. These receptors were collected from a human donor with chronic hepatitis B virus infection.

This clone was detected once. The chain couples TRBV2 to TRBJ1-5, with 10 bases that match TRBD1. V lost 3 bases to trimming and J lost 7 bases; unmatched junction nucleotides: 6. Germline loops: CDR1 SNHLY, CDR2 FYNNEI. The CDR3 covers 15 residues. The CDR3 spells CASSDWDRGNQPQHF. CDR3 nucleotides: TGTGCCAGCAGTGATTGGGACAGGGGTAACCAGCCCCAGCATTTT. Full variable domain (outside the CDR3, taken from reference TRBV2 and TRBJ1-5): EPEVTQTPSHQVTQMGQEVILRCVPISNHLYFYWYRQILGQKVEFLVSFYNNEISEKSEIFDDQFSVERPDGSNFTLKIRSTKLEDSAMYFCASSDWDRGNQPQHFGDGTRLSIL.

The chain carries TRBV10-2 and TRBJ2-7, with a weak D call TRBD2 (6 bases). This CDR3 spans 13 amino acids. The germline CDR1 and CDR2 sequences are WSHSY and SAAADI. V was cut by 6 bases and J by 5 bases, with 14 bases left in between. This CDR3 is CASSRPRGNEQYF. DNA of the CDR3: TGCGCCAGCAGCCGACCCCGCGGGAACGAGCAGTACTTC.

This clone has a single count. The gene calls are TRBV9 and TRBJ2-1, with D perhaps matching TRBD2 (5 bases). Per the germline V gene, CDR1 is SGDLS and CDR2 is YYNGEE. Trimming took off 0 bases at V and 5 bases at J, with 12 bases between the two ends. There are 15 residues in the CDR3. The CDR3 reads CASSVGGPRNNEQFF. CDR3 coding DNA: TGTGCCAGCAGCGTAGGAGGGCCAAGGAACAATGAGCAGTTCTTC.